This T cell receptor beta chain appears in the sequencing data of a study of blood T cell repertoires in COVID-19. V lost 5 bases and J lost 2, with 16 bases in between. The CDR3 consists of 15 residues. Per the germline V gene, CDR1 is LNHDA and CDR2 is SQIVND (reference sequence). Data came from immunoSEQ multiplex PCR; TCRdb stores just in-frame clones and leaves some out. The data hold roughly 190,000 clones, with under 90% observed a single time. V gene TRBV19 combines with J gene TRBJ2-7; a possible D gene is TRBD2 (7 bases). Material for sequencing was peripheral blood. This clonotype originated in a man aged 55 to 70 with acute or convalescent COVID-19. The CDR3 spells CASSFGRGQTYEQYF. In DNA, the CDR3 is TGTGCCAGTAGTTTTGGGCGGGGGCAAACCTACGAGCAGTACTTC. The whole variable domain, filled in from reference TRBV19 and TRBJ2-7, reads DGGITQSPKYLFRKEGQNVTLSCEQNLNHDAMYWYRQDPGQGLRLIYYSQIVNDFQKGDIAEGYSVSREKKESFPLTVTSAQKNPTAFYLCASSFGRGQTYEQYFGPGTRLTVT.